The clone carrying this T cell receptor (beta chain) appeared once. Germline-derived CDR1 and CDR2 are MGHRA and YSYEKL. This CDR3 has 17 amino acids. V lost 2 bases and J 0 bases, leaving 15 bases between the germline ends. Across several immunoSEQ plates, the genomic DNA of each subset was split evenly. TCRdb's copy holds only in-frame clones and misses some; the assay was immunoSEQ multiplex PCR. Of under 1 million clones in the sample, around 96% were seen once. This specimen belongs to a study of shared clonotypes between healthy human individuals. Cells designated naive CD8 were CD45RO-negative and were positively selected for CCR7, with terminally differentiated effector memory CD45RA+ cells excluded.

Sequenced material: naive CD8+ T cells sorted from blood. This clonotype was sampled from a man aged 25-40 years in good health. The chain employs TRBV4-1 and TRBJ2-3; a weak D match, TRBD1 (6 bases). CDR3 region: CASSQSRQDASTDTQYF. The DNA for the CDR3 is TGCGCCAGCAGCCAATCTAGACAGGACGCTAGCACAGATACGCAGTATTTT.